Sequencing of this TCR beta chain was carried out in a study of blood T cell repertoires in COVID-19. This table comes from immunoSEQ multiplex PCR, and its TCRdb copy is limited to in-frame clones, with some not included. The profile shows some 71,000 clones, about nine tenths of them singletons. V lost 3 bases to trimming and J lost 8 bases; unmatched junction nucleotides: 4. CDR1 is ENHRY, CDR2 SYGVKD, per germline. The CDR3 contains 15 residues. This receptor was obtained from a woman under 30 with acute or convalescent COVID-19. Sequenced material: peripheral blood. V usage is TRBV10-3 and J usage is TRBJ2-1; 13 bases fit TRBD2. The CDR3 nucleotides are TGTGCCATCAGTGATACTAGCGGGAGGGCCGATGAGCAGTTCTTC. Protein sequence: CAISDTSGRADEQFF.